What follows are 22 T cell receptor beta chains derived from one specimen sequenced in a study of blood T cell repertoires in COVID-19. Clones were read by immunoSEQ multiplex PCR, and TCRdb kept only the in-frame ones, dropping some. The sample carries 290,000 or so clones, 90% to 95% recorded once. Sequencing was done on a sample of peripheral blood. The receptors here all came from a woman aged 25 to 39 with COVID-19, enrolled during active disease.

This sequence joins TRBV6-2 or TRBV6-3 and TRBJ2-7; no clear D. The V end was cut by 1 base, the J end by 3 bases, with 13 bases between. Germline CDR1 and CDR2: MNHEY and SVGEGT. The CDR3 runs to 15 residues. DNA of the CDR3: TGTGCCAGCAGTTACTACGGCCAGACTGGCTACGAGCAGTACTTC. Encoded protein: CASSYYGQTGYEQYF.

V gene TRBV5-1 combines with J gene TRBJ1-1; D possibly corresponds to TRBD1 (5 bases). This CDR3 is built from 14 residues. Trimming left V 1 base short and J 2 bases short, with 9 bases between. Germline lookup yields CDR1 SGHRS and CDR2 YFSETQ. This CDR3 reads CASSLSTDNTEAFF. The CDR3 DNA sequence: TGCGCCAGCAGCTTGTCGACAGACAACACTGAAGCTTTCTTT.

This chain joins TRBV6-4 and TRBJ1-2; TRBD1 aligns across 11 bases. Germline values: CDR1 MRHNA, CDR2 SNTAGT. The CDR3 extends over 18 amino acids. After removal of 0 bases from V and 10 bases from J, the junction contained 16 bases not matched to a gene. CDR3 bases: TGTGCCAGCAGTGACTCGACCGGGACAGGGGGTCGTTTTGATGACTACACCTTC. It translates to CASSDSTGTGGRFDDYTF.

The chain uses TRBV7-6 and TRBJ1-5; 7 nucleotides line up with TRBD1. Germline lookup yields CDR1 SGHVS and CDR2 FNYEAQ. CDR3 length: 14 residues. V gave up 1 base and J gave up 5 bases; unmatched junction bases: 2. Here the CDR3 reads CASSLVGGDQPQHF. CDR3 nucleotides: TGTGCCAGCAGCTTAGTAGGGGGCGATCAGCCCCAGCATTTT.

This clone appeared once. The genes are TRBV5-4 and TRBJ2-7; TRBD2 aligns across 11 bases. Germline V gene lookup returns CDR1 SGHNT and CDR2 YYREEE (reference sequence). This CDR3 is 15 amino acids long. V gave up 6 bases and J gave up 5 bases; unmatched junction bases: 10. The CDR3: CASIRTSGRFDEQYF. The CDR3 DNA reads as TGTGCCAGCATCCGGACTAGCGGGCGCTTCGACGAGCAGTACTTC.

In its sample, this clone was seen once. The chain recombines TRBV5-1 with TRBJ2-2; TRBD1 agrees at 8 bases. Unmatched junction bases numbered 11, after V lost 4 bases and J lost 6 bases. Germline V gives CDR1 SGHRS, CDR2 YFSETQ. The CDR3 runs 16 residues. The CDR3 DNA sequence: TGCGCCAGCAGCCGGGTCGGACAGGGAGGCGCCGGGGAGCTGTTTTTT. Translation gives CASSRVGQGGAGELFF.

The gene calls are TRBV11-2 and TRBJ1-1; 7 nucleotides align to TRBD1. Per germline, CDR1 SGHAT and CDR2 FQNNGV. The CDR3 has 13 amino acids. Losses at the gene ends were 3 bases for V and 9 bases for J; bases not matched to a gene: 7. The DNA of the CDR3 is TGTGCCAGCAGCTTTTACAGGGGCAGGAAAGCTTTCTTT. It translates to CASSFYRGRKAFF.

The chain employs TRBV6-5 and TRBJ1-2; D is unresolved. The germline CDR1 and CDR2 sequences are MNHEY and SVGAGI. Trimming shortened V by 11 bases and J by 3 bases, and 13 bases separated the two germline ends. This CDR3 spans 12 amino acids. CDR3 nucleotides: TGTGCCGGATCTCCTGGGCACTATGGCTACACCTTC. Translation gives CAGSPGHYGYTF.

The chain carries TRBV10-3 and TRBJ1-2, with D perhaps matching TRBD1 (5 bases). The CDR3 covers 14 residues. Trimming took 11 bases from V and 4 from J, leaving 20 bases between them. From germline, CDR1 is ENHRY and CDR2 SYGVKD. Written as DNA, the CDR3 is TGTGCCTCCAACGGTCAGGGCGCCCGCTATGGCTACACCTTC. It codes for CASNGQGARYGYTF.

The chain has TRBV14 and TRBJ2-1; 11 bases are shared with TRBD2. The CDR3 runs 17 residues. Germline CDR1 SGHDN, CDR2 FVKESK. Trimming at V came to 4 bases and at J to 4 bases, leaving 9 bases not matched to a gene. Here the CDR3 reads CASSPISGTSGYNEQFF. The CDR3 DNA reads TGTGCCAGCAGCCCTATTTCCGGGACTAGCGGTTACAATGAGCAGTTCTTC.

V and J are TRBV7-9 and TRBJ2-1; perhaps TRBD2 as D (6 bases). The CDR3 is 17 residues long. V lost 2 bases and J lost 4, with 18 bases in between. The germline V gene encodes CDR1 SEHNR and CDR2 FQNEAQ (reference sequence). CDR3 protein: CASSLNLGAGLYNEQFF. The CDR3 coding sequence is TGTGCCAGCAGCTTAAACCTTGGAGCGGGTTTATACAATGAGCAGTTCTTC.

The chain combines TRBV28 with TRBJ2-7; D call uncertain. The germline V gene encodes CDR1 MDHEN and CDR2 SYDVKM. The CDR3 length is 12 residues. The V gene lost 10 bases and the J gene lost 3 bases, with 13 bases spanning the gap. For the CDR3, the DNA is TGTGCCACCCTAACAGCTTACTACGAGCAGTACTTC. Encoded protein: CATLTAYYEQYF.

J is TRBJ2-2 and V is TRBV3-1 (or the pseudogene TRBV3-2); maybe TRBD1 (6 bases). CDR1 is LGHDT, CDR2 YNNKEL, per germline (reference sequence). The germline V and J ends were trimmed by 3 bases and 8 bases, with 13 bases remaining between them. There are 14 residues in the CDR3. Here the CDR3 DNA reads TGTGCCAGCAGCCAGATATTGGGGGCAGGGGAGCTGTTTTTT. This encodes CASSQILGAGELFF.

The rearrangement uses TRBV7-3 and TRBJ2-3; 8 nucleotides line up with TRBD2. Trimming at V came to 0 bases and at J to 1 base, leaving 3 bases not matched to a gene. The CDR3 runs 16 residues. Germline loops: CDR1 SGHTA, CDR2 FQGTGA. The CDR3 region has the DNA TGTGCCAGCAGCTTAACTAGCGGGATACGCACAGATACGCAGTATTTT. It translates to CASSLTSGIRTDTQYF.

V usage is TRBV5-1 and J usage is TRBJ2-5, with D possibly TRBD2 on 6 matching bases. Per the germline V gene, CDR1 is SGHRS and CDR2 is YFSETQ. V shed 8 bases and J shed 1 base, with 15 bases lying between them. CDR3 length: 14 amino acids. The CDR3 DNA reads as TGCGCCAGGGAGGGACCTCAACTCCAAGAGACCCAGTACTTC. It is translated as CAREGPQLQETQYF.

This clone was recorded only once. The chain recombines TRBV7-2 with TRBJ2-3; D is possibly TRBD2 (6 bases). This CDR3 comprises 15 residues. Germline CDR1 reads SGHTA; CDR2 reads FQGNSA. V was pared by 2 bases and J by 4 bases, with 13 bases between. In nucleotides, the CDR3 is TGTGCCAGCAGCTTACAGGGTGGGGGGTCAGATACGCAGTATTTT. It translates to CASSLQGGGSDTQYF.

In DNA, the CDR3 is TGTGCCAGTAGTGCAGGGGTGGACACCGGGGAGCTGTTTTTT. Its protein product is CASSAGVDTGELFF. This sequence joins TRBV19 and TRBJ2-2, with TRBD1 as a possible D gene (6 bases). CDR3 length equals 14 residues. The germline V gene encodes CDR1 LNHDA and CDR2 SQIVND (reference sequence). Trimming removed 5 bases at V and 3 bases at J, with 10 bases between.

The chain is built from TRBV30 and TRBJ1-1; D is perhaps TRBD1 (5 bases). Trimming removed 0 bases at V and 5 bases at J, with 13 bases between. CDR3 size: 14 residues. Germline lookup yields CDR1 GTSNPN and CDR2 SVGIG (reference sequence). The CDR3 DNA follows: TGTGCCTGGAGTGTACAGAAGGGGAGGACTGAAGCTTTCTTT. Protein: CAWSVQKGRTEAFF.

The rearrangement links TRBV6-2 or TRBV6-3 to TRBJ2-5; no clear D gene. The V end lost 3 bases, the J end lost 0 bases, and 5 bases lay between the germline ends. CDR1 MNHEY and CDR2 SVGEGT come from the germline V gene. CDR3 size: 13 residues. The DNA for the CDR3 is TGTGCCAGCAGTTATCGGTACCAAGAGACCCAGTACTTC. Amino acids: CASSYRYQETQYF.

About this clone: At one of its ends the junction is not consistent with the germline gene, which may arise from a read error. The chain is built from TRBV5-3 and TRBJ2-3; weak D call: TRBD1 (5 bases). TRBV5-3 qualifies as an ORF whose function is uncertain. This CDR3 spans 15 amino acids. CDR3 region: CDLGRAPWGTDTQYF. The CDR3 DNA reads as TGCGACCTAGGCAGGGCCCCTTGGGGCACAGATACGCAGTATTTT.

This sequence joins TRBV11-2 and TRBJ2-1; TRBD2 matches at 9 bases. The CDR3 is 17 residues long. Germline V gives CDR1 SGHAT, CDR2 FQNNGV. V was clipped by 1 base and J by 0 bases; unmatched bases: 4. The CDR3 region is CASSLVASGNSYNEQFF. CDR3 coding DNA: TGTGCCAGCAGCTTAGTAGCTAGCGGGAACTCCTACAATGAGCAGTTCTTC.

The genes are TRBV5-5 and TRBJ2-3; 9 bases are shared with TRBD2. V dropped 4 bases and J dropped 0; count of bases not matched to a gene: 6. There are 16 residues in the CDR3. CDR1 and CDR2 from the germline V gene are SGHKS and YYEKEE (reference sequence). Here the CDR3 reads CASSQRTSASTDTQYF. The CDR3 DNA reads TGTGCCAGCAGCCAAAGGACTAGCGCAAGCACAGATACGCAGTATTTT.